Listed below are T cell receptor beta chains from one sample, sequenced in a study of cytomegalovirus exposure and HLA in healthy donors. The repertoire was sequenced with immunoSEQ multiplex PCR; TCRdb's copy has only in-frame clones and lacks some. The clone table shows about 140,000 clones, with the ten largest holding approximately 0.88%. Sequences were obtained from PBMCs. All receptors come from a male donor in good health and CMV-seronegative. Each CDR3 is given with its conserved first and last residue. The order of the fields is J gene, V gene, D gene, CDR3 DNA, CDR3 protein. The D gene is left open where the match is weak.

TRBJ2-5 TRBV4-2 TRBD2 TGTGCCAGCAGCCAAAGACTAGCGGGAGAAATCGAGGAGACCCAGTACTTC CASSQRLAGEIEETQYF
TRBJ1-2 TRBV25-1 NA TGTGCCAGCAGTGGAGGAGGGTATGGCTACACCTTC CASSGGGYGYTF
TRBJ1-2 TRBV28 NA TGTGCCAGCAGTCTCCCCCAACAGGCTAACTATGGCTACACCTTC CASSLPQQANYGYTF
TRBJ2-6 TRBV7-9 NA TGTGCCAGCAGCGATCTACCCTCTGGGGCCAACGTCCTGACTTTC CASSDLPSGANVLTF
TRBJ1-3 TRBV6-1 NA TGTGCCAGCAGTGAATACAGGGCGATAGACACCATATATTTT CASSEYRAIDTIYF
TRBJ1-6 TRBV30 NA TGTGCCTGGAGCGAGGGGCAGGGGTCATCCCTGCTCCACTTT CAWSEGQGSSLLHF
TRBJ2-5 TRBV5-1 TRBD2 TGCGCCAGCGAAAGACAGGGCCTTACAAGGACTAGCGGGGAAAAGTACCAAGAGACCCAGTACTTC CASERQGLTRTSGEKYQETQYF
TRBJ2-1 TRBV7-3 TRBD2 TGTGCCAGCAGTCCCCAGCGGGGGGGCCTGTACAATGAGCAGTTCTTC CASSPQRGGLYNEQFF
TRBJ1-6 TRBV7-9 NA TGTGCCAGCAGCTTATTAGCCTATAATTCACCCCTCCACTTT CASSLLAYNSPLHF
TRBJ1-1 TRBV12-5 NA TGTGCTAGTGGTTTATCTACTAGGAACACTGAAGCTTTCTTT CASGLSTRNTEAFF
TRBJ2-7 TRBV5-1 NA TGCGCCAGCAGCCTGGACGGGAGCTCCTACGAGCAGTACTTC CASSLDGSSYEQYF
TRBJ1-4 TRBV28 TRBD1 TGTGCCAGCAGTCCTGACAGGGGGGGTGAAAAACTGTTTTTT CASSPDRGGEKLFF
TRBJ2-7 TRBV27 TRBD1 TGTGCCAGCTCATTGGGACAGATCTACGAGCAGTACTTC CASSLGQIYEQYF
TRBJ1-5 TRBV6-1 TRBD1 TGTGCCAGCAGTGTGTGGACAGGGTTTCTGGGAGATCAGCCCCAGCATTTT CASSVWTGFLGDQPQHF
TRBJ2-1 TRBV5-1 NA TGCGCCAGCAGCTTGTTACAGGTGAATTACAATGAGCAGTTCTTC CASSLLQVNYNEQFF
TRBJ2-2 TRBV19 NA TGTGCCAGTAGTCCAATAATGGGGCCCGGGGAGCTGTTTTTT CASSPIMGPGELFF
TRBJ2-2 TRBV5-4 NA TGTGCCGGATCGACTAGGACGAACACCGGGGAGCTGTTTTTT CAGSTRTNTGELFF
TRBJ1-6 TRBV2 TRBD1 TGTGCCAGCACGGGAGACAGGGTGGGTGGATCACCCCTCCACTTT CASTGDRVGGSPLHF
TRBJ2-4 TRBV19 NA TGTGCCAGTAGCGGGAGAGGGCTAGACATTCAGTACTTC CASSGRGLDIQYF
TRBJ2-6 TRBV7-8 NA TGTGCCAGCAGCTTAGCCGTTGCGGGACGGTTTTCTGGGGCCAACGTCCTGACTTTC CASSLAVAGRFSGANVLTF